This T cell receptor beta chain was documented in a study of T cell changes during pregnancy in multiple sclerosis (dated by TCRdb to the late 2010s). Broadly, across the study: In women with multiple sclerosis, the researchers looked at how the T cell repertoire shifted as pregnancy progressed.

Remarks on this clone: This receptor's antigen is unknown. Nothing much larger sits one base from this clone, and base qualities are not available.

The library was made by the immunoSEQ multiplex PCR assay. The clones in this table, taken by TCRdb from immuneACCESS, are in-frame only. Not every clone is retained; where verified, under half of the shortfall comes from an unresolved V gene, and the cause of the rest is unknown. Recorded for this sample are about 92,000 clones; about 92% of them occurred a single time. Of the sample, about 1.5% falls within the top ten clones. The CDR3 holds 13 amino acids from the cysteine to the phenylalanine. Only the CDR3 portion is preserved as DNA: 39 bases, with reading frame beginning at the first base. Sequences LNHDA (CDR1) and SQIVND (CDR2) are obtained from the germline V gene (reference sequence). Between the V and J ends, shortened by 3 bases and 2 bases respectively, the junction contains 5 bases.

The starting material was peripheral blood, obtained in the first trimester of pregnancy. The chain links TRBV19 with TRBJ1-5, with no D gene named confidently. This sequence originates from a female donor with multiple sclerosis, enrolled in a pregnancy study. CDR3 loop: CASSIGGNQPQHF. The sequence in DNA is TGTGCCAGTAGTATCGGTGGCAATCAGCCCCAGCATTTT.